This T cell receptor (beta chain) comes out of a study of early T cells in non-severe SARS-CoV-2 infection. The overall study: Sequenced bulk RNA came from whole blood that was unsorted, and chains were unpaired. Broader study findings: Anti-spike CD8 specificities were favored by VDJdb matching, whose results missed private and CD4 specificities.

There are a few counts of this clonotype. Its matching antigen is unknown. The library protocol tagged individual cDNA molecules with unique molecular identifiers. TCRdb called the 5' RACE reads again in MiXCR, with one record for every CDR3 protein. The table shows 55,000 to 75,000 distinct CDR3 sequences, with roughly an eighth occurring only once. The clonotype was recovered from an adult who was a healthcare worker with PCR-confirmed SARS-CoV-2 infection or an uninfected control (not recorded which). The sample comprised whole blood.

CDR3 loop: CASSFIHGGLTDTQYF. CDR3 sequence (DNA): TGTGCCAGCAGTTTTATTCACGGGGGGCTCACAGATACGCAGTATTTT. The chain recombines TRBV7-9 with TRBJ2-3, with a weak D call TRBD2 (7 bases). Germline CDR1 reads SEHNR; CDR2 reads FQNEAQ (reference sequence). Trimming stripped 6 bases from V and 2 bases from J, with 18 bases between. The CDR3 sequence is 16 residues long.